What follows are 5 T cell receptor beta chains derived from one specimen sequenced in a study of Graves' ophthalmopathy and Graves' hyperthyroidism. Amplified TCR beta CDR3 regions were obtained using RNA transcripts as template. A first-round RT-PCR used HTBI primers, followed by a second-round multiplex PCR. TCRdb itself ran the multiplex PCR reads through MiXCR, one entry per CDR3 protein. The sample lists 350,000 to 400,000 distinct CDR3 sequences; about 16% were seen once. What was sequenced was peripheral blood. These receptors all come from a young woman with Graves' ophthalmopathy.

This clonotype was counted ten times or more. V and J are TRBV20-1 and TRBJ1-1, with D uncertain. Per the germline V gene, CDR1 is DFQATT and CDR2 is SNEGSKA (reference sequence). CDR3 length: 15 amino acids. Trimming took off 3 bases at V and 3 bases at J, with 17 bases between the two ends. The DNA for the CDR3 is TGCAGTGCTAGTGATGCCCGGGGAGTTGACACTGAAGCTTTCTTT. It yields the protein CSASDARGVDTEAFF.

This clonotype came up many times. The V call is TRBV20-1, the J call TRBJ2-7, with D unresolved. CDR3 length equals 10 residues. The V gene lost 5 bases and the J gene lost 4 bases, with 6 bases spanning the gap. The V gene's germline CDR1 is DFQATT and CDR2 SNEGSKA (reference sequence). The DNA of the CDR3 is TGCAGTGCTTCCCCTTACGAGCAGTACTTC. Encoded protein: CSASPYEQYF.

In its sample, this clonotype was seen many times. The chain couples TRBV19 to TRBJ1-3; D is unclear. Germline CDR1 LNHDA, CDR2 SQIVND (reference sequence). The CDR3 runs 12 residues. Trimming took 5 bases from V and 6 from J, leaving 8 bases between them. CDR3 amino acids: CASSPSANTIYF. The CDR3 DNA is TGTGCCAGTAGTCCCTCGGCAAACACCATATATTTT.

At least ten counts were recorded for this clonotype. The V and J genes are TRBV12-3 or TRBV12-4 and TRBJ1-1; D might be TRBD1 (5 bases). The CDR3 consists of 14 residues. Trimming pared 6 bases from V and 1 base from J, leaving 12 bases between. DNA for the CDR3: TGTGCCAGCAGCTCCTCCGACAGGAACACTGAAGCTTTCTTT. Translated: CASSSSDRNTEAFF.

This clonotype was detected many times. The genes are TRBV6-4 and TRBJ1-1; 9 bases are a match to TRBD1. In germline, CDR1 is MRHNA, CDR2 SNTAGT. The CDR3 is made up of 15 amino acids. The J segment lost 6 bases and the V segment lost 6 bases, leaving 11 bases of the junction unmatched. CDR3 nucleotide sequence: TGTGCCAGCAGCCCCTCACAGGGACAGGGCTCTGAAGCTTTCTTT. It codes for CASSPSQGQGSEAFF.